The 3 T cell receptor beta chains listed next were all sequenced from one sample in a study of OX40 agonist ivuxolimab in advanced cancers. This table comes from immunoSEQ multiplex PCR, and its TCRdb copy is limited to in-frame clones, with some not included. The sample yields roughly 89,000 clones, around 83% seen once. The sequencing used CD4+ or CD8+ T cells sorted from blood, collected in a trial of the OX40 agonist ivuxolimab. These receptors were obtained from an adult with an advanced solid tumor such as melanoma, head and neck, liver or kidney cancer.

The V and J genes are TRBV2 and TRBJ2-3; 10 bases are shared with TRBD1. The J segment lost 2 bases and the V segment lost 6 bases, leaving 5 bases of the junction unmatched. This CDR3 has 15 residues. Germline V gene lookup returns CDR1 SNHLY and CDR2 FYNNEI. The CDR3 here is CASRRQGATTDTQYF. Here the CDR3 DNA reads TGTGCCAGCAGACGACAGGGGGCGACCACAGATACGCAGTATTTT.

The chain employs TRBV18 and TRBJ2-7, with a tentative D call TRBD1 (5 bases). The CDR3 extends over 13 amino acids. V was cut by 4 bases and J by 2 bases, with 9 bases left in between. From germline, CDR1 is KGHSH and CDR2 LQKENI. The CDR3 DNA follows: TGTGCCAGCTCACTAGACAGAACCTACGAGCAGTACTTC. Translating gives CASSLDRTYEQYF.

The CDR3 reads CSVRPGAGPGPGLFF. The CDR3, as DNA: TGCAGCGTGAGACCCGGGGCAGGTCCCGGTCCCGGGCTGTTTTTT. The V call is TRBV29-1, the J call TRBJ2-2; either TRBD1 or TRBD2 may supply D (5 bases each). The V end lost 6 bases, the J end lost 13 bases, and 27 bases lay between the germline ends. The germline CDR1 and CDR2 sequences are SQVTM and ANQGSEA. The CDR3 consists of 15 residues.